The 12 T cell receptor beta chains listed next were all sequenced from one sample in a study of cytomegalovirus exposure and HLA in healthy donors. In the PCR, 60 Vbeta and 13 Jbeta primers were used. Assay used: immunoSEQ multiplex PCR; TCRdb lists only in-frame clones, some missing. The sample has 70,000 to 95,000 clones; roughly 75% are singletons. The sequencing input was PBMCs. The receptors were gathered from a man in his forties in good health and CMV-seronegative.

The rearrangement links TRBV6-5 to TRBJ1-1, with 10 bases that match TRBD1. This CDR3 is built from 14 residues. Germline V gene data show CDR1 as MNHEY and CDR2 as SVGAGI. Losses at the gene ends were 7 bases for V and 8 bases for J; bases not matched to a gene: 10. CDR3 residues: CASKGGTGAAEAFF. CDR3 DNA sequence: TGTGCCAGCAAGGGTGGGACAGGGGCTGCAGAAGCTTTCTTT.

This chain uses TRBV4-1 with TRBJ1-5; a possible D gene is TRBD1 (5 bases). Per the germline V gene, CDR1 is MGHRA and CDR2 is YSYEKL. Trimming removed 0 bases from V and 7 bases from J, with 13 bases in between. The CDR3 totals 15 residues. CDR3 residues: CASSQDRTLGQPQHF. CDR3 coding DNA: TGCGCCAGCAGCCAAGATCGGACACTTGGACAGCCCCAGCATTTT.

The rearrangement joins TRBV4-1 to TRBJ1-4; D unresolved. The V gene's germline CDR1 is MGHRA and CDR2 YSYEKL. The CDR3 extends over 15 amino acids. Trimming removed 0 bases at V and 7 bases at J, with 12 bases between. The CDR3 DNA reads TGCGCCAGCAGCCAAGATAGGAGCACAACTGAAAAACTGTTTTTT. Its translation is CASSQDRSTTEKLFF.

The chain's CDR3 is CASSKGQGRETQYF. In DNA, the CDR3 is TGTGCCAGCAGCAAAGGACAGGGTAGGGAGACCCAGTACTTC. The chain combines TRBV5-8 with TRBJ2-5; 8 nucleotides line up with TRBD1. This CDR3 has 14 residues. After removal of 4 bases from V and 5 bases from J, the junction contained 7 bases not matched to a gene. Germline V gene lookup returns CDR1 SGHTS and CDR2 YDEGEE.

The V gene is TRBV2, the J gene TRBJ1-6; no clear D gene. The CDR3 spans 12 residues. V dropped 4 bases and J dropped 13 bases, with 11 bases sitting between them. The V gene's germline CDR1 is SNHLY and CDR2 FYNNEI. The CDR3, as DNA: TGTGCCAGCAGTGTCGTCCTAGGCCCCCTCCACTTT. Its translation is CASSVVLGPLHF. Full variable domain (missing parts from reference TRBV2 and TRBJ1-6): EPEVTQTPSHQVTQMGQEVILRCVPISNHLYFYWYRQILGQKVEFLVSFYNNEISEKSEIFDDQFSVERPDGSNFTLKIRSTKLEDSAMYFCASSVVLGPLHFGNGTRLTVT.

The table lists this clone with a few counts. The rearrangement uses TRBV27 and TRBJ2-3; D not certain. The CDR3 is made up of 14 amino acids. Per the germline V gene, CDR1 is MNHEY and CDR2 is SMNVEV (reference sequence). The ends were cut back, 8 bases at V and 0 bases at J, with 12 bases in the middle. CDR3: CASSYTHSTDTQYF. In DNA, the CDR3 is TGTGCCAGCTCTTACACCCACAGCACAGATACGCAGTATTTT.

This clone was picked up one time. V is TRBV5-4 and J is TRBJ1-2; 8 positions agree with TRBD1. Per the germline V gene, CDR1 is SGHNT and CDR2 is YYREEE (reference sequence). Trimming at V came to 0 bases and at J to 4 bases, leaving 2 bases not matched to a gene. The CDR3 spans 14 residues. The CDR3 nucleotides read TGTGCCAGCAGCTTGGTAGGACAGGGCTATGGCTACACCTTC. It is translated as CASSLVGQGYGYTF. Filled out from reference TRBV5-4 and TRBJ1-2, the complete variable domain reads ETGVTQSPTHLIKTRGQQVTLRCSSQSGHNTVSWYQQALGQGPQFIFQYYREEENGRGNFPPRFSGLQFPNYSSELNVNALELDDSALYLCASSLVGQGYGYTFGSGTRLTVV.

CDR3 protein: CASRVTGSNTGELFF. CDR3 DNA sequence: TGTGCCAGCAGAGTGACAGGATCGAACACCGGGGAGCTGTTTTTT. This rearrangement joins TRBV28 to TRBJ2-2; possible D gene TRBD1, 6 bases. Germline values: CDR1 MDHEN, CDR2 SYDVKM. The V gene lost 6 bases and the J gene lost 0 bases, with 11 bases spanning the gap. There are 15 residues in the CDR3.

CDR3 bases: TGTGCCTGGTTGTCTCTGAACAGGGCCCCTTACACTGAAGCTTTCTTT. Amino acids: CAWLSLNRAPYTEAFF. V is TRBV30 and J is TRBJ1-1; weak D call: TRBD1 (6 bases). Trimming cost V 5 bases and J 3 bases, with 22 bases left between them. The CDR3 sequence is 16 residues long. Germline-derived CDR1 and CDR2 are GTSNPN and SVGIG (reference sequence).

The chain uses TRBV7-8 and TRBJ1-5; D is unclear. This CDR3 spans 17 amino acids. V was shortened by 3 bases and J by 2 bases, with 17 bases between the two germline ends. The germline gives CDR1 SGHVS, CDR2 FQNEAQ. The CDR3 nucleotides are TGTGCCAGCAGCTTTCAGGATTTTGGAGGAGGCAATCAGCCCCAGCATTTT. It yields the protein CASSFQDFGGGNQPQHF.

This clone was recorded only once. The J gene is TRBJ1-1, the V gene TRBV4-1; 9 positions agree with TRBD1. The CDR3 is 21 amino acids. Germline CDR1 is MGHRA and CDR2 is YSYEKL. With 3 bases clipped from V and 9 bases from J, the junction kept 29 bases outside the gene matches. The DNA of the CDR3 is TGCGCCAGCAGCCAGGCCCCGGGACAGGGACTCAGACTCACGACCCCATTTAAAGCTTTCTTT. Translating gives CASSQAPGQGLRLTTPFKAFF.

This chain joins TRBV19 and TRBJ2-7; TRBD1 matches at 8 bases. The CDR3 covers 13 residues. CDR1 is LNHDA and CDR2 is SQIVND in the germline V gene (reference sequence). Trimming cost V 7 bases and J 3 bases; bases outside gene matches: 5. The CDR3 DNA follows: TGTGCCAGTATGGGACAGGAGCGCTACGAGCAGTACTTC. Its protein is CASMGQERYEQYF.